A selection of T cell receptor beta chains follows, all from one sample in a study of blood T cell repertoires in COVID-19. TCRdb keeps only in-frame clones here, not all; method: immunoSEQ multiplex PCR. The sample shows around 300,000 clones, about 90% of them seen only once. Sequenced input: PBMCs or T cells enriched from blood (not recorded which). All receptors come from a man aged 25 to 45 who had recovered from COVID-19. The CDR3 runs from the conserved cysteine through the conserved F or W. The D gene is left open where the match is weak. Clone size is given for some rows only: seen once, a few or many times, or a class if the clone is expanded.

>NA|TRBV27|NA|TRBJ1-2
CASSSWLGYTF
TGTGCCAGCAGTTCCTGGCTTGGCTACACCTTC
>NA|TRBV27|TRBD1|TRBJ2-7
CASSGQGWSPEQYF
TGTGCCAGCAGCGGACAGGGGTGGTCCCCCGAGCAGTACTTC
>NA|TRBV18|NA|TRBJ1-6
CASSTTPGGERYNSPLHF
TGTGCCAGCTCAACAACGCCGGGGGGGGAAAGATATAATTCACCCCTCCACTTT
>NA|TRBV24-1|TRBD2|TRBJ2-1
CATSEGASGGLRSSYNEQFF
TGTGCCACCAGTGAAGGGGCTAGCGGGGGGCTCCGGAGCTCCTACAATGAGCAGTTCTTC
>NA|TRBV6-4|TRBD1|TRBJ1-2
CASRQQGAAGGYTF
TGTGCCAGCAGGCAACAGGGGGCGGCTGGAGGCTACACCTTC
>NA|TRBV18|NA|TRBJ1-1
CASSPQGGATEAFF
TGTGCCAGCTCACCACAGGGCGGGGCGACTGAAGCTTTCTTT
>NA|TRBV29-1|NA|TRBJ2-7
CSVPPRRGTHSYEQYF
TGCAGCGTTCCACCTCGACGTGGGACACATTCCTACGAGCAGTACTTC
>NA|TRBV6-5|TRBD1|TRBJ1-2
CASRRGTVYGYTF
TGTGCCAGCAGAAGAGGGACAGTCTATGGCTACACCTTC
>NA|TRBV27|NA|TRBJ1-5
CASRSIRGINQPQHF
TGTGCCAGCAGGTCCATCAGGGGAATCAATCAGCCCCAGCATTTT
>few|TRBV11-2|TRBD1|TRBJ2-7
CASSLGTGAYEQYF
TGTGCCAGCAGCTTAGGGACAGGCGCCTACGAGCAGTACTTC